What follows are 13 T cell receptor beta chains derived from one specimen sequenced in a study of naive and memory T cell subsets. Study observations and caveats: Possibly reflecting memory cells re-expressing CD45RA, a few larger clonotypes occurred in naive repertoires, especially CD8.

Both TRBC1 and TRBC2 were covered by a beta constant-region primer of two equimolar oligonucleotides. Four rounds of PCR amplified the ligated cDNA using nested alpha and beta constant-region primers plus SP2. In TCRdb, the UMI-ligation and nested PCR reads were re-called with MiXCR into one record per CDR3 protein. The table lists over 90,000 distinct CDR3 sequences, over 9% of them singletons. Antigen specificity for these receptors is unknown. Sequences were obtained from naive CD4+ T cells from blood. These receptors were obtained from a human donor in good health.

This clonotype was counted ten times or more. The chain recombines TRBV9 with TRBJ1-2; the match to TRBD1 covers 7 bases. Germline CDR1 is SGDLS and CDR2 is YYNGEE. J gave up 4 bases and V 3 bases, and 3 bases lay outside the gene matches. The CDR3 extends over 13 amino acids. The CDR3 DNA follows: TGTGCCAGCAGCGCAGGACAGGCCTATGGCTACACCTTC. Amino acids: CASSAGQAYGYTF.

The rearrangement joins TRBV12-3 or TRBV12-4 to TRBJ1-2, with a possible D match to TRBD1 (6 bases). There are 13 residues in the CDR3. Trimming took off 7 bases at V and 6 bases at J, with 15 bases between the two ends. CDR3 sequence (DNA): TGTGCCAGCAAAGGAGAGGGGGAGGATGGCTACACCTTC. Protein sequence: CASKGEGEDGYTF.

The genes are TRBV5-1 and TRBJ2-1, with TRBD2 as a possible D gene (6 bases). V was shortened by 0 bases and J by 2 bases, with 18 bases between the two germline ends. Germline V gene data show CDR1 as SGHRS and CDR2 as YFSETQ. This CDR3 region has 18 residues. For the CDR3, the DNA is TGCGCCAGCAGCTTGGGTTTTGTGTACGGCGGGGCCTACAATGAGCAGTTCTTC. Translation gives CASSLGFVYGGAYNEQFF. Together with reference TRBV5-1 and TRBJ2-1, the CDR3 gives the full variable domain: KAGVTQTPRYLIKTRGQQVTLSCSPISGHRSVSWYQQTPGQGLQFLFEYFSETQRNKGNFPGRFSGRQFSNSRSEMNVSTLELGDSALYLCASSLGFVYGGAYNEQFFGPGTRLTVL.

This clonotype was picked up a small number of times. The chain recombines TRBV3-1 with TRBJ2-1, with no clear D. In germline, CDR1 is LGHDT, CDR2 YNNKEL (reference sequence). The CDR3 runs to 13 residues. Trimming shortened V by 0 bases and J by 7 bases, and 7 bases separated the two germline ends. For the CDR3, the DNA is TGTGCCAGCAGCCAAGATCTCCCTAATGAGCAGTTCTTC. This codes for CASSQDLPNEQFF.

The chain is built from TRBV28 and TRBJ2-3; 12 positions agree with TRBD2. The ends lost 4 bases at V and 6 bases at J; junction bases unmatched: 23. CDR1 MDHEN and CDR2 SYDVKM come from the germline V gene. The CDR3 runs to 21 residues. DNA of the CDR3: TGTGCCAGCAGTTATCCGGGCTCCTTACTAGCGGGGGGTAATCCCGCGGATACGCAGTATTTT. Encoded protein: CASSYPGSLLAGGNPADTQYF.

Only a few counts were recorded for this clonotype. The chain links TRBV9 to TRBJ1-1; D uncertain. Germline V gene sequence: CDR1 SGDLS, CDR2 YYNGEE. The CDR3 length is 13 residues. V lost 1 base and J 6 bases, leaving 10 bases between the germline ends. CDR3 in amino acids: CASSVIPLAEAFF. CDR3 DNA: TGTGCCAGCAGCGTAATCCCCCTCGCTGAAGCTTTCTTT.

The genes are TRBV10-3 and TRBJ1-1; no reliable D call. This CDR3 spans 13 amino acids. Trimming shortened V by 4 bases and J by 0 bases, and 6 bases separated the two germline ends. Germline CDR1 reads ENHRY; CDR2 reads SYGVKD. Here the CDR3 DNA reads TGTGCCATCAGTGGGTTAATGAACACTGAAGCTTTCTTT. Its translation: CAISGLMNTEAFF.

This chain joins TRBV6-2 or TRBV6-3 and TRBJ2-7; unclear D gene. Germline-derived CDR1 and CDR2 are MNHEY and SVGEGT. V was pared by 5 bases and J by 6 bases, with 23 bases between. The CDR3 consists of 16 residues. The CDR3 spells CASSTTRYATGGEQYF. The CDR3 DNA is TGTGCCAGCAGTACGACACGCTACGCTACCGGCGGCGAGCAGTACTTC.

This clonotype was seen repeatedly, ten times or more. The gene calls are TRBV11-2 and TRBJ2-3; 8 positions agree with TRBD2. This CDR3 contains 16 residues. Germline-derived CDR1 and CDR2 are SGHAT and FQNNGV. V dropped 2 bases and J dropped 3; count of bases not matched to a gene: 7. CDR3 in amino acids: CASSLSGRRRTDTQYF. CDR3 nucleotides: TGTGCCAGCAGCTTAAGCGGGAGACGGAGGACAGATACGCAGTATTTT.

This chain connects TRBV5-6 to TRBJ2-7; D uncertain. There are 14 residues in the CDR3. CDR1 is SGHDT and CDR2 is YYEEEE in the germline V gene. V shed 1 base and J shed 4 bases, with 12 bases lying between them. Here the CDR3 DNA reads TGTGCCAGCAGCTTGATCGGTAACCCGTACGAGCAGTACTTC. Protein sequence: CASSLIGNPYEQYF.

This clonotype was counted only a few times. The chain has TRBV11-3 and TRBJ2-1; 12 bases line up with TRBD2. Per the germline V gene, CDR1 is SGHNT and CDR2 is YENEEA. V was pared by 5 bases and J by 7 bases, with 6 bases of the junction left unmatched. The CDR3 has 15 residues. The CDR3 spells CASSTRLAGENEQFF. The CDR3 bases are TGTGCCAGCAGCACCCGACTAGCGGGAGAGAATGAGCAGTTCTTC. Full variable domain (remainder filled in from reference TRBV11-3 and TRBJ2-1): EAGVVQSPRYKIIEKKQPVAFWCNPISGHNTLYWYLQNLGQGPELLIRYENEEAVDDSQLPKDRFSAERLKGVDSTLKIQPAELGDSAVYLCASSTRLAGENEQFFGPGTRLTVL.

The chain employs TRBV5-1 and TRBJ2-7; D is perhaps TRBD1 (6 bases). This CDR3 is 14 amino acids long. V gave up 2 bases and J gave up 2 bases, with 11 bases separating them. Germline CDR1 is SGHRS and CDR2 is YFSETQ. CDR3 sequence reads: CASSLGGEAYEQYF. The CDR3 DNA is TGCGCCAGCAGCTTAGGGGGAGAAGCCTACGAGCAGTACTTC.

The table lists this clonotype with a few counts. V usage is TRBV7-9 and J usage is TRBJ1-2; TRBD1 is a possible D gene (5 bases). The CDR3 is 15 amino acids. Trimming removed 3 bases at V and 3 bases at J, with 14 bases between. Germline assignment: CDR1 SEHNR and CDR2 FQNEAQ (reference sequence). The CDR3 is CASSLLGVGDYGYTF. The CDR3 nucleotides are TGTGCCAGCAGCTTGTTGGGGGTCGGGGACTATGGCTACACCTTC.